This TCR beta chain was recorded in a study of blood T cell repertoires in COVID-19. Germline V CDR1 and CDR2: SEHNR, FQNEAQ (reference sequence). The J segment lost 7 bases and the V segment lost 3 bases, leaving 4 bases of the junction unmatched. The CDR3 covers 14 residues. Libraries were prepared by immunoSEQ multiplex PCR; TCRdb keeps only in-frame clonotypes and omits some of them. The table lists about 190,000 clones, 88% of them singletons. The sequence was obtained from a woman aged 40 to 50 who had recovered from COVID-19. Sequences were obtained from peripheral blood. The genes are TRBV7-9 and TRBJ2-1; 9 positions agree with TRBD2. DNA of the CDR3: TGTGCCAGCAGCTTTAGCGGGAGTGGTAATGAGCAGTTCTTC. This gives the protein CASSFSGSGNEQFF.